Listed below are T cell receptor beta chains from one sample, sequenced in a study of human T cells and chemical hapten exposure. TCRdb redid the calling of the RACE reads with MiXCR, one entry per CDR3 protein. The table lists about 100,000 distinct CDR3 sequences, roughly 9.6% of them singletons. This specimen consisted of whole blood, obtained in connection with sensitization to the hapten diphenylcyclopropenone (DPC). The source is a woman aged 40 to 49 with alopecia areata. Some clones in this sample may be carry-over from other donors' samples. Each CDR3 is given with its conserved first and last residue. The D gene is left open where the match is weak. Rows may omit the clone size; those that give it use once, few, many or a size class.

J	D	size	V	DNA	CDR3
TRBJ1-5	.	few	TRBV27	TGTGCCAGCAGTTTATCTGGGTTTTCTCAGCCCCAGCATTTT	CASSLSGFSQPQHF
TRBJ2-1	.	few	TRBV10-3	TGTGCCATCAGTGAGGCGGGGCTTGACTACAATGAGCAGTTCTTC	CAISEAGLDYNEQFF
TRBJ2-2	.	.	TRBV6-2/TRBV6-3	TGTGCCAGCAAACCAAGGGATAACACCGGGGAGCTGTTTTTT	CASKPRDNTGELFF
TRBJ2-2	.	.	TRBV7-3	TGTGCCAGCAGCTCGGGCCCCGGGGAGATGTTTTTT	CASSSGPGEMFF
TRBJ2-3	TRBD1	.	TRBV9	TGTGCCAGCAGCCCTGAGACAGGGCCACCCACAGATACGCAGTATTTT	CASSPETGPPTDTQYF
TRBJ2-7	.	many	TRBV6-5	TGTGCCAGCAGTTACTCGGGCAGCTCAACTTATTCCTACGAGCAGTACTTC	CASSYSGSSTYSYEQYF
TRBJ2-2	TRBD2	many	TRBV29-1	TGCAGCGTCACTAGCGGGATTGACACCGGGGAGCTGTTTTTT	CSVTSGIDTGELFF
TRBJ1-1	.	few	TRBV18	TGTGCCAGCTCACCGACGATCGGGAACACTGAAGCTTTCTTT	CASSPTIGNTEAFF
TRBJ2-1	.	.	TRBV6-2/TRBV6-3	TGTGCCAGCAGAGGGTCCGAGCAGTTCTTC	CASRGSEQFF
TRBJ2-3	.	few	TRBV7-6	TGTGCCAGCGGGATGACCCGCACAGATACGCAGTATTTT	CASGMTRTDTQYF
TRBJ2-3	.	few	TRBV6-5	TGTGCCAGCACCGCAGGCCGCACAGATACGCAGTATTTT	CASTAGRTDTQYF
TRBJ2-1	TRBD2	.	TRBV9	TGTGCCAGCAGCGTGCAAGCGGGGGGCGATGAGCAGTTCTTC	CASSVQAGGDEQFF
TRBJ2-7	TRBD2	.	TRBV28	TGTGCCTCCCGAGCGGGAGTCTACGAGCAGTACTTC	CASRAGVYEQYF
TRBJ1-5	.	few	TRBV12-3/TRBV12-4	TGTGCCAGCAGTCCGGCTGGCAATCAGCCCCAGCATTTT	CASSPAGNQPQHF
TRBJ1-4	.	.	TRBV12-3/TRBV12-4	TGTGCCACCTCTCGAGGGGGTACGGGTGAAATACTGTTTTTT	CATSRGGTGEILFF
TRBJ2-7	TRBD2	many	TRBV20-1	TGCAGTGCTACGATAGCGGGAGTGGGGTACGAGCAGTACTTC	CSATIAGVGYEQYF
TRBJ2-7	.	many	TRBV20-1	TGCAGTGCGTTACTGGCAGGATCCGGCGAGCAGTACTTC	CSALLAGSGEQYF
TRBJ2-3	TRBD1	.	TRBV25-1	TGTGCCAGCAGTCCCGGGACAGGGGGAGATACGCAGTATTTT	CASSPGTGGDTQYF
TRBJ2-7	TRBD2	.	TRBV7-2	TGTGCCAGCAGCTTAGCGGCTAGCGGGGGCAGCTCCTACGAGCAGTACTTC	CASSLAASGGSSYEQYF
TRBJ2-1	TRBD2	many	TRBV7-2	TGTGCCAGCAGGTTCACAGCGGGAGGGCCTTATGAGCAGTTCTTC	CASRFTAGGPYEQFF
TRBJ1-1	.	few	TRBV12-3/TRBV12-4	TGTGCCAGCAGGGTAGGGGGGGCTGAAGCTTTCTTT	CASRVGGAEAFF
TRBJ2-5	.	many	TRBV28	TGTGCCAGCAGTAACAGGGACTGGCTCGGGGAGACCCAGTACTTC	CASSNRDWLGETQYF
TRBJ1-4	TRBD1	.	TRBV12-3/TRBV12-4	TGTGCCAGCAGTCCTGGGGACAGCCCTTCAAAACCGTTTTTT	CASSPGDSPSKPFF
TRBJ1-4	TRBD1	few	TRBV4-2	TGTGCCAGCAGCCACTATTATCCGGGACAGGGGAATGAAAAACTGTTTTTT	CASSHYYPGQGNEKLFF
TRBJ2-3	.	few	TRBV19	TGTGCCAGTACCCCAACGGGCAGACTAGTCTTGAGCACAGATACGCAGTATTTT	CASTPTGRLVLSTDTQYF
TRBJ2-4	TRBD1	few	TRBV6-2/TRBV6-3	TGTGCCAGCAGTTACTCTGGCGGAGACAGGGTTGTAGCCAAAAACATTCAGTACTTC	CASSYSGGDRVVAKNIQYF
TRBJ2-2	.	few	TRBV29-1	TGCAGCGTGCTACAGGGCGCGAACACCGGGGAGCTGTTTTTT	CSVLQGANTGELFF
TRBJ1-5	.	many	TRBV28	TGTGCCAGTAGGGACGGTCGGCAGCCCCAGCATTTT	CASRDGRQPQHF
TRBJ2-2	TRBD1	.	TRBV10-3	TGTGCCATCCTTGGAGACAGGGGGGGCACCGGGGAGCTGTTTTTT	CAILGDRGGTGELFF
TRBJ1-5	.	few	TRBV20-1	TGCAGTGCTGGGGCCCCTCGGAATCAGCCCCAGCATTTT	CSAGAPRNQPQHF
TRBJ2-7	.	.	TRBV11-2	TGTGCCAGCAGTCCCGACCTCTCCGGACTCGAGCAGTACTTC	CASSPDLSGLEQYF
TRBJ2-1	.	few	TRBV13	TGTGCCAGCAGTTTAGACCCCTTCAATGAGCAGTTCTTC	CASSLDPFNEQFF
TRBJ1-5	.	.	TRBV27	TGTGCCAGCAGCAACATAACAGGGAGAAGCAATCAGCCCCAGCATTTT	CASSNITGRSNQPQHF
TRBJ2-5	.	many	TRBV3-1	TGTGCCAGCACGGGAACGGGATATCAAGAGACCCAGTACTTC	CASTGTGYQETQYF
TRBJ2-3	TRBD2	few	TRBV7-8	TGTGCCAGCAGCTCCCGGACTAGCGGGAGTCGCGGTACGCAGTATTTT	CASSSRTSGSRGTQYF
TRBJ2-2	.	.	TRBV7-2	TGTGCCAGCAGCTTAGCGTTCGGCGGTAGCACCGGGGAGCTGTTTTTT	CASSLAFGGSTGELFF
TRBJ1-4	.	.	TRBV19	TGTGCCAGTAGTATCTGGAACAAACTGTTTTTT	CASSIWNKLFF
TRBJ2-7	.	few	TRBV3-1	TGTGCCAGCAGCCAAGACGGGAGATCCGTATACGAGCAGTACTTC	CASSQDGRSVYEQYF
TRBJ1-5	.	.	TRBV12-3/TRBV12-4	TGTGCCAGCAGTCCGTGGAGCAATCAGCCCCAGCATTTT	CASSPWSNQPQHF
TRBJ2-1	TRBD2	.	TRBV5-1	TGCGCCGGTAGGGCTAGCGGGAGGGCGGATGAGCAGTTCTTC	CAGRASGRADEQFF
TRBJ2-5	.	many	TRBV11-2	TGTGCCAGCAGCTTACGGGGTCCGACCTTCCAAGAGACCCAGTACTTC	CASSLRGPTFQETQYF
TRBJ1-5	.	few	TRBV18	TGTGCCAGCTCACCCGGAGTAGGGGCGGGCCAGCCCCAGCATTTT	CASSPGVGAGQPQHF
TRBJ2-1	TRBD2	.	TRBV18	TGTGCCAGCTCGCTCCTAGGGCTAGCGGGAGGAGACAATGAGCAGTTCTTC	CASSLLGLAGGDNEQFF
TRBJ2-1	.	many	TRBV14	TGTGCCAGCAGCCAACCTGGGGAATTAACACAGAATGAGCAGTTCTTC	CASSQPGELTQNEQFF
TRBJ2-1	TRBD2	many	TRBV14	TGTGCCAGCAGCCAGGTTAGCGGGAGGCCCAGCTCCTACAATGAGCAGTTCTTC	CASSQVSGRPSSYNEQFF
TRBJ2-2	TRBD2	.	TRBV12-3/TRBV12-4	TGTGCCAGCAGTTTAGTGCTAGCGGGGAGCTCCGGGGAGCTGTTTTTT	CASSLVLAGSSGELFF
TRBJ2-2	TRBD2	many	TRBV19	TGTGCCAGTAGTAGAACTAGCGGGGTTTCCGGGGAGCTGTTTTTT	CASSRTSGVSGELFF
TRBJ2-2	TRBD1	few	TRBV7-6	TGTGCCAGCAGCGTCCGACAGGGGTTAAACACCGGGGAGCTGGTTTTT	CASSVRQGLNTGELVF
TRBJ1-5	TRBD1	few	TRBV11-2	TGTGCCAGCAGCTTTAGGGGGCCTGATGAGCCCCAGCATTTT	CASSFRGPDEPQHF
TRBJ2-7	TRBD2	.	TRBV14	TGTGCCAGCAGCCTCTTCGGCGGGAGCTCCTACGAGCAGTACTTC	CASSLFGGSSYEQYF
TRBJ1-6	.	many	TRBV11-2	TGTGCCAGCAGCTCGCCCTTGAGCTCCTATAATTCACCCCTCCACTTT	CASSSPLSSYNSPLHF
TRBJ1-2	.	.	TRBV14	TGTGCCAGCAGCAGGATGGGCGGGGAATACTATGGCTACACCTTC	CASSRMGGEYYGYTF
TRBJ1-2	.	.	TRBV28	TGTGCCAGCAGTCTAAAGGGGGGCAACTATGGCTACACCTTC	CASSLKGGNYGYTF